This entry lists 11 T cell receptor beta chains sequenced from one sample in a study of PD-1 blockade in classical Hodgkin lymphoma. Using immunoSEQ multiplex PCR, the repertoire was profiled, and TCRdb retains in-frame clones only, with some absent. Of 8,000 or so clones in the sample, 65% to 85% were seen once. The time point denotes: cycle 4 day 1 (C4D1), after 6 weeks of nivolumab. Every patient relapsed after autologous stem cell transplantation, and brentuximab vedotin exposure varied. The sequencing used peripheral blood mononuclear cells (PBMCs), collected before the fourth cycle of nivolumab. These receptors were taken from a human donor with classical Hodgkin lymphoma.

This clone has a single count. The chain joins TRBV11-2 to TRBJ2-1; D is unclear. Germline CDR1 SGHAT, CDR2 FQNNGV. V was clipped by 1 base and J by 7 bases, with 11 bases between them. The CDR3 covers 14 residues. The CDR3 region has the DNA TGTGCCAGCAGCTTAGCCGGAGTTGCGAATGAGCAGTTCTTC. The encoded protein is CASSLAGVANEQFF.

This clone was detected a few times. The chain combines TRBV7-2 with TRBJ2-1; possibly TRBD1 for D (5 bases). Germline lookup yields CDR1 SGHTA and CDR2 FQGNSA. V was shortened by 4 bases and J by 0 bases, with 10 bases between the two germline ends. The CDR3 length is 15 residues. This CDR3 is CASSSQGSSYNEQFF. In DNA, the CDR3 is TGTGCCAGCAGCTCCCAGGGTTCCTCCTACAATGAGCAGTTCTTC.

This chain joins TRBV18 and TRBJ2-5; 9 nucleotides match TRBD1. This CDR3 has 14 amino acids. Germline assignment: CDR1 KGHSH and CDR2 LQKENI. V gave up 6 bases and J gave up 2 bases; unmatched junction bases: 4. The CDR3 region has the DNA TGTGCCAGCTCTAAGGACAGGGGACAAGAGACCCAGTACTTC. Translating gives CASSKDRGQETQYF.

J is TRBJ2-5 and V is TRBV4-1, with 8 bases that match TRBD2. Germline values: CDR1 MGHRA, CDR2 YSYEKL. The V and J ends lost 1 base and 2 bases, in that order; junction bases with no gene match: 9. The CDR3 totals 17 residues. The chain's CDR3 is CASSQAPAGALQETQYF. The CDR3 DNA sequence: TGCGCCAGCAGCCAAGCCCCAGCGGGGGCCTTACAAGAGACCCAGTACTTC.

The chain carries TRBV5-1 and TRBJ2-5, with TRBD2 as a possible D gene (6 bases). Trimming pared 4 bases from V and 5 bases from J, leaving 15 bases between. The V gene's germline CDR1 is SGHRS and CDR2 YFSETQ. There are 14 residues in the CDR3. CDR3 in DNA: TGCGCCAGCAGCATGGACCGTGGGGGGGAGACCCAGTACTTC. Encoded protein: CASSMDRGGETQYF.

The chain recombines TRBV6-5 with TRBJ1-2, with D perhaps TRBD1 (5 bases). This CDR3 has 14 amino acids. Trimming removed 7 bases at V and 6 bases at J, with 18 bases between. Germline CDR1 reads MNHEY; CDR2 reads SVGAGI. In nucleotides, the CDR3 is TGTGCCAGCATGCCCCTCGGGGGGTTGGATGGCTACACCTTC. Translated: CASMPLGGLDGYTF.

V gene TRBV6-5 combines with J gene TRBJ2-2, with TRBD1 identical over 8 bases. Trimming at V came to 0 bases and at J to 7 bases, leaving 4 bases not matched to a gene. From germline, CDR1 is MNHEY and CDR2 SVGAGI. The CDR3 has 15 amino acids. Written as DNA, the CDR3 is TGTGCCAGCAGTTACTCGAACAGGGGGGTCGGGGAGCTGTTTTTT. Its protein product is CASSYSNRGVGELFF.

The chain couples TRBV28 to TRBJ1-1; perhaps TRBD1 as D (5 bases). The V end lost 5 bases, the J end lost 2 bases, and 18 bases lay between the germline ends. The germline V gene encodes CDR1 MDHEN and CDR2 SYDVKM. This CDR3 is 16 amino acids long. This chain's CDR3 is CASSPSAGGPNTEAFF. Written as DNA, the CDR3 is TGTGCCAGCAGTCCCTCAGCGGGGGGACCTAACACTGAAGCTTTCTTT.

DNA for the CDR3: TGTGCCAGCAGCTTGGCAGGGGATCAGCCCCAGCATTTT. It codes for CASSLAGDQPQHF. The gene calls are TRBV5-6 and TRBJ1-5; weak D call: TRBD1 (6 bases). V dropped 0 bases and J dropped 5 bases, with 6 bases sitting between them. This CDR3 comprises 13 residues. CDR1 and CDR2 from the germline V gene are SGHDT and YYEEEE.

The V and J genes are TRBV27 and TRBJ1-1, with D tentatively TRBD1 (6 bases). V was trimmed by 3 bases and J by 4 bases, leaving 18 bases between them. Germline V lookup: CDR1 MNHEY, CDR2 SMNVEV (reference sequence). The CDR3 sequence is 16 residues long. The CDR3 DNA sequence: TGTGCCAGCAGTTTCGGTTCACCAGGGGTTGGCACTGAAGCTTTCTTT. This encodes CASSFGSPGVGTEAFF.

The V and J genes are TRBV5-1 and TRBJ1-2, with 8 bases aligning to TRBD1. The V gene's germline CDR1 is SGHRS and CDR2 YFSETQ. This CDR3 comprises 15 residues. V shed 4 bases and J 4 bases; nucleotides not matched to a gene: 9. CDR3 region: CASSIGQGELYGYTF. The CDR3 DNA reads as TGCGCCAGCAGCATTGGACAGGGAGAACTCTATGGCTACACCTTC.